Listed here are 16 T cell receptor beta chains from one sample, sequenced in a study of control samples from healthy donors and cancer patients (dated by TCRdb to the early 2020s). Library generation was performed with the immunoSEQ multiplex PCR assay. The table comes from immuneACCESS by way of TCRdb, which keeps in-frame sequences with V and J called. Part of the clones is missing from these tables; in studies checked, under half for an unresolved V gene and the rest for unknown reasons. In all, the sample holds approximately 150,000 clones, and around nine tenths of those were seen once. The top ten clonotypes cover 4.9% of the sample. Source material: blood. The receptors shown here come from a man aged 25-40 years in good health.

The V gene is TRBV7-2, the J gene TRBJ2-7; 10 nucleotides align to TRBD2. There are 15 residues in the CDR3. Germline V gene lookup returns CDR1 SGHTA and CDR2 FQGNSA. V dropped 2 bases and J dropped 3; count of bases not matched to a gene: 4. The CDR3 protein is CASSLRLAGVYEQYF. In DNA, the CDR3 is TGTGCCAGCAGCTTAAGACTAGCGGGTGTCTACGAGCAGTACTTC.

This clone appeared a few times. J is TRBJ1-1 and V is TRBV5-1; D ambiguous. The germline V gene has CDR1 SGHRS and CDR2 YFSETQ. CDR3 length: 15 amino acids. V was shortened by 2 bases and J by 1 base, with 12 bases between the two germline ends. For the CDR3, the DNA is TGCGCCAGCAGCTTTGAAGGGTCCCCGAACACTGAAGCTTTCTTT. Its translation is CASSFEGSPNTEAFF.

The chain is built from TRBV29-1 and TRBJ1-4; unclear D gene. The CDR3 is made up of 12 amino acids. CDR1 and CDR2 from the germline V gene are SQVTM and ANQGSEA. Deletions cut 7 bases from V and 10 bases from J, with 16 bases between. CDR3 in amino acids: CSASTQAGKLFF. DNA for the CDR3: TGCAGCGCCAGCACCCAAGCGGGAAAACTGTTTTTT. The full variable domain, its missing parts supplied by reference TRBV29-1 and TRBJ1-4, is SAVISQKPSRDICQRGTSLTIQCQVDSQVTMMFWYRQQPGQSLTLIATANQGSEATYESGFVIDKFPISRPNLTFSTLTVSNMSPEDSSIYLCSASTQAGKLFFGSGTQLSVL.

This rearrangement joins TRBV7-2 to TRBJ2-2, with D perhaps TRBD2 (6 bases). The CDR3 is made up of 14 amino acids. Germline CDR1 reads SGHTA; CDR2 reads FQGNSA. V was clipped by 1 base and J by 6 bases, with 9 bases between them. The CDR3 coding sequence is TGTGCCAGCAGCTTAGGACTAGTAGCCGGGGAGCTGTTTTTT. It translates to CASSLGLVAGELFF.

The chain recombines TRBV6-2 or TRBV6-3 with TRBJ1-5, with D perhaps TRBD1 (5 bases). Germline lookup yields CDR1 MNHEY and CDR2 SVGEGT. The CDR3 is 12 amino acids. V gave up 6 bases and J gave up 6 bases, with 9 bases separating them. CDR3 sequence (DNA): TGTGCCAGCAGCGGGGCGCCTCAGCCCCAGCATTTT. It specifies CASSGAPQPQHF.

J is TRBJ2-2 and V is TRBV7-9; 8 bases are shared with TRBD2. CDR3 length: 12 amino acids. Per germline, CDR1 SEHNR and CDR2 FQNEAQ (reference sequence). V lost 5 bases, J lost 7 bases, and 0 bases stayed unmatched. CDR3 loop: CASSAGGGELFF. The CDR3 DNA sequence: TGTGCCAGCAGCGCGGGGGGCGGGGAGCTGTTTTTT. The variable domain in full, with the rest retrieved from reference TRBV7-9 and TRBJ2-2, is DTGVSQNPRHKITKRGQNVTFRCDPISEHNRLYWYRQTLGQGPEFLTYFQNEAQLEKSRLLSDRFSAERPKGSFSTLEIQRTEQGDSAMYLCASSAGGGELFFGEGSRLTVL.

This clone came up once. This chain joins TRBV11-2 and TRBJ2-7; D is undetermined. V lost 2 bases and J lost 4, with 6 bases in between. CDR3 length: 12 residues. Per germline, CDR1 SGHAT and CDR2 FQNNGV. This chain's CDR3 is CASSLRRYEQYF. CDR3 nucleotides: TGTGCCAGCAGCTTACGCCGTTACGAGCAGTACTTC.

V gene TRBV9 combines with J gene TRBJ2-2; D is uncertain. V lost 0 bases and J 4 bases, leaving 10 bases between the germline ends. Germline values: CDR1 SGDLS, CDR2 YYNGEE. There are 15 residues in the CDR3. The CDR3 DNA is TGTGCCAGCAGCGTAGGCGACTCCCGCACCGGGGAGCTGTTTTTT. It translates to CASSVGDSRTGELFF.

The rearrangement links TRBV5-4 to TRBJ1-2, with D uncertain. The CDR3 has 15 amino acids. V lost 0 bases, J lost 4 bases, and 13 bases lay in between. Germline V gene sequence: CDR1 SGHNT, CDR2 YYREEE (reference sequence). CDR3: CASSLARGVGYGYTF. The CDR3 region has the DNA TGTGCCAGCAGCTTGGCCCGGGGAGTCGGCTATGGCTACACCTTC.

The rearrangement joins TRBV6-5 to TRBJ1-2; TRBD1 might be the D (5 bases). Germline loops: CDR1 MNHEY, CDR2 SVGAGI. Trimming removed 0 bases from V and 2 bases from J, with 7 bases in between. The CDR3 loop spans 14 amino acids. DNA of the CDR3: TGTGCCAGCAGTTACTCGGGGGGAAACTATGGCTACACCTTC. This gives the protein CASSYSGGNYGYTF.

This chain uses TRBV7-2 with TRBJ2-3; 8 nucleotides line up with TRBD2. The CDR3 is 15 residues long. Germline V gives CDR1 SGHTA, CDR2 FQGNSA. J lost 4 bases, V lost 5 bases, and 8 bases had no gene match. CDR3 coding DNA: TGTGCCAGCAGCCCTAGGGGACTAGTAGCAGATACGCAGTATTTT. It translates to CASSPRGLVADTQYF.

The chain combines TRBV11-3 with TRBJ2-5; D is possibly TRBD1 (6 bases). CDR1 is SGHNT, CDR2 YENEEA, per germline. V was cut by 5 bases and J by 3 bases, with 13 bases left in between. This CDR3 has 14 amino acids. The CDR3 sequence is CASSPQPGEETQYF. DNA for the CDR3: TGTGCCAGCAGCCCCCAACCAGGGGAAGAGACCCAGTACTTC.

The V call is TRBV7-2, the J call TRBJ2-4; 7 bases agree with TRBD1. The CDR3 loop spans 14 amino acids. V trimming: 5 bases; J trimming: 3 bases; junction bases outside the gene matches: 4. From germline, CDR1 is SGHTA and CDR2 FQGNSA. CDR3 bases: TGTGCCAGCAGCAACAGGGGTGTCAAAAACATTCAGTACTTC. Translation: CASSNRGVKNIQYF.

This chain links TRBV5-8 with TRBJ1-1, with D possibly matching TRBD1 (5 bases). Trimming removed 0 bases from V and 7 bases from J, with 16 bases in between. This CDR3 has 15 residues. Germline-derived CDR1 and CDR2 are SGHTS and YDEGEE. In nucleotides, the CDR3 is TGTGCCAGCAGCTTGGGTGAAAGGGACGCACTTGAAGCTTTCTTT. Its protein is CASSLGERDALEAFF.

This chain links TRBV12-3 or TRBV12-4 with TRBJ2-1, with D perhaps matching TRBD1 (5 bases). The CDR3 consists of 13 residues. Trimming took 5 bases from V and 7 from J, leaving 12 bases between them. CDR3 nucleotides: TGTGCCAGCAGTCAGAACAGGTGGAATGAGCAGTTCTTC. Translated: CASSQNRWNEQFF.

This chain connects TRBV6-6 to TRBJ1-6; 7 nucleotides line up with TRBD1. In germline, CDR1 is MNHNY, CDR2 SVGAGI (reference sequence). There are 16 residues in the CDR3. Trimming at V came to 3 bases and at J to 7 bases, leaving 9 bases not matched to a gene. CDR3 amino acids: CASSYNPTGMNSPLHF. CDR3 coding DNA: TGTGCCAGCAGTTATAACCCGACAGGGATGAATTCACCCCTCCACTTT.